These T cell receptor beta chains were read from a single sample in a study of cytomegalovirus exposure and HLA in healthy donors. Data came from immunoSEQ multiplex PCR; TCRdb stores just in-frame clones and leaves some out. The table records about 280,000 clones, over 85% of them present only once. Sample: PBMCs. The receptors shown here come from a woman between 18 and 29 years old in good health and CMV-seronegative. Both conserved end residues are trimmed from each CDR3. Clone size, where shown, is once, few, many, or a class for clones that have expanded.

size: once; J: TRBJ2-1; V: TRBV9; CDR3: ASSVAPGGGAERNEQF
size: NA; J: TRBJ2-3; V: TRBV7-9; CDR3: ASSLLASGPTDTQY
size: NA; J: TRBJ1-2; V: TRBV6-5; CDR3: ASSYARTANYGYT
size: NA; J: TRBJ1-1; V: TRBV6-1; CDR3: ASSEIRGTEAF
size: NA; J: TRBJ2-5; V: TRBV5-1; CDR3: ASSLENSLETQY
size: NA; J: TRBJ2-5; V: TRBV13; CDR3: ASSHGGARETQY
size: once; J: TRBJ1-3; V: TRBV5-1; CDR3: ASSLAGAGNTIY
size: NA; J: TRBJ1-1; V: TRBV5-4; CDR3: ASSPPQGRTTEAF
size: NA; J: TRBJ1-6; V: TRBV5-6; CDR3: ASNTGVSYNSPLH
size: NA; J: TRBJ2-7; V: TRBV6-5; CDR3: ASSYSTSGVYEQY
size: NA; J: TRBJ2-1; V: TRBV4-1; CDR3: ASSSPGLGYNEQF
size: NA; J: TRBJ2-2; V: TRBV18; CDR3: ASSPAGTENTGELF
size: NA; J: TRBJ1-5; V: TRBV18; CDR3: ASSPQQGAGQPQH
size: NA; J: TRBJ1-1; V: TRBV5-6; CDR3: ASSYGTLNLNTEAF
size: NA; J: TRBJ2-5; V: TRBV5-1; CDR3: ASRTGLAGGQETQY
size: NA; J: TRBJ2-2; V: TRBV6-5; CDR3: ASSYGLDANTGELF
size: NA; J: TRBJ1-2; V: TRBV19; CDR3: ASSPRQGGSYGYT
size: NA; J: TRBJ2-5; V: TRBV27; CDR3: ASSSRTSRETQY
size: NA; J: TRBJ2-5; V: TRBV10-3; CDR3: AISAYQETQY
size: NA; J: TRBJ1-3; V: TRBV30; CDR3: AWTTGFGNTIY
size: NA; J: TRBJ1-2; V: TRBV5-8; CDR3: ASSRDFSNYGYT
size: NA; J: TRBJ1-6; V: TRBV11-2; CDR3: ASSPPSRFYNSPLH
size: NA; J: TRBJ1-5; V: TRBV18; CDR3: ASSSMDRGLNQPQH
size: NA; J: TRBJ2-6; V: TRBV19; CDR3: ASSILPSGANVLT
size: NA; J: TRBJ1-2; V: TRBV30; CDR3: AWDLTTGSYGYT
size: once; J: TRBJ1-2; V: TRBV2; CDR3: ASSTSQGARIGYGYT
size: NA; J: TRBJ2-3; V: TRBV7-9; CDR3: SSSLGDRVVSDTQY
size: once; J: TRBJ2-1; V: TRBV5-1; CDR3: ASAPSGGSYNEQF
size: NA; J: TRBJ2-7; V: TRBV9; CDR3: ASSSRTGSYEQY
size: NA; J: TRBJ2-7; V: TRBV18; CDR3: ASADSGGVREQY
size: NA; J: TRBJ2-1; V: TRBV9; CDR3: ASSVLERTGAIGEQF
size: NA; J: TRBJ2-7; V: TRBV10-3; CDR3: AISDQGFSYEQY
size: NA; J: TRBJ2-1; V: TRBV10-1; CDR3: ASSATGFGNNEQF
size: NA; J: TRBJ2-2; V: TRBV28; CDR3: ASSLRDTGELF
size: NA; J: TRBJ2-5; V: TRBV6-5; CDR3: ASTQAGPETQY
size: NA; J: TRBJ2-2; V: TRBV5-1; CDR3: ASSFLTRNTGELF
size: NA; J: TRBJ2-7; V: TRBV27; CDR3: ASTPSISYSYEQY
size: NA; J: TRBJ2-7; V: TRBV7-9; CDR3: SSSLGPGSSYEQY
size: NA; J: TRBJ2-7; V: TRBV7-9; CDR3: ASSVPGQGSYEQY
size: NA; J: TRBJ2-1; V: TRBV7-6; CDR3: ASSLGPDPGSNEQF
size: NA; J: TRBJ1-1; V: TRBV5-6; CDR3: ASSHWANTEAF
size: NA; J: TRBJ2-5; V: TRBV4-1; CDR3: ASSQGISSTQY
size: NA; J: TRBJ1-2; V: TRBV9; CDR3: ASSPRTGIVDGYT
size: NA; J: TRBJ1-3; V: TRBV2; CDR3: ASSSQGLPGNTIY
size: NA; J: TRBJ2-3; V: TRBV10-2; CDR3: ASRGQSTDTQY
size: NA; J: TRBJ2-3; V: TRBV7-3; CDR3: ASSAAGGPVY
size: NA; J: TRBJ2-7; V: TRBV6-1; CDR3: ASSAIETGFVLYEQY
size: NA; J: TRBJ2-5; V: TRBV19; CDR3: ASSVTHSGETQY
size: once; J: TRBJ1-5; V: TRBV2; CDR3: ASSEEPVEGQPQH
size: NA; J: TRBJ2-3; V: TRBV6-1; CDR3: ASSDLNPGQNTDTQY